The 20 T cell receptor beta chains below were found in one sample sequenced in a study of blood T cells in healthy people across ages. A second PCR, run for about 6 to 11 cycles, used a sample-barcoded 5' primer plus a J-beta primer mix. TCRdb fed the 5' RACE reads into MiXCR, producing one record per CDR3 protein. Of roughly 860,000 distinct CDR3 sequences listed, 60% to 80% are singletons. Material: blood. Receptors originate from a man between 25 and 39 years old in good health.

The gene calls are TRBV15 and TRBJ2-1; no clear D gene. Germline lookup yields CDR1 LNHNV and CDR2 YYDKDF (reference sequence). The CDR3 contains 12 residues. Trimming took 3 bases from V and 6 from J, leaving 6 bases between them. The CDR3 reads CATSSRSNEQFF. The CDR3 coding sequence is TGTGCCACCAGCAGTAGGTCCAATGAGCAGTTCTTC. The variable domain in full, with the rest retrieved from reference TRBV15 and TRBJ2-1, is DAMVIQNPRYQVTQFGKPVTLSCSQTLNHNVMYWYQQKSSQAPKLLFHYYDKDFNNEADTPDNFQSRRPNTSFCFLDIRSPGLGDTAMYLCATSSRSNEQFFGPGTRLTVL.

The gene calls are TRBV6-5 and TRBJ1-2; tentative D call: TRBD1 (6 bases). Germline V gene sequence: CDR1 MNHEY, CDR2 SVGAGI. Trimming cost V 5 bases and J 8 bases, with 12 bases left between them. This CDR3 is 12 amino acids long. CDR3 DNA: TGTGCCAGCAGTCAAGACAGGAGCGGCTACACCTTC. Its protein is CASSQDRSGYTF.

The rearrangement uses TRBV5-1 and TRBJ2-5, with 9 bases matching TRBD2. The J segment lost 2 bases and the V segment lost 4 bases, leaving 12 bases of the junction unmatched. The germline V gene has CDR1 SGHRS and CDR2 YFSETQ. This CDR3 comprises 17 residues. The CDR3 DNA follows: TGCGCCAGCAGCACGGCCTCTTTCGCGGGGGGGCAAGAGACCCAGTACTTC. Protein sequence: CASSTASFAGGQETQYF.

This clonotype has a handful of counts. The chain couples TRBV18 to TRBJ2-3; 14 nucleotides match TRBD2. The length of the CDR3 is 17 residues. V shed 1 base, J shed 1 base, and the junction held 1 base outside the gene matches. The germline V gene has CDR1 KGHSH and CDR2 LQKENI. This chain's CDR3 is CASSPQGLAGGTDTQYF. The CDR3 DNA follows: TGTGCCAGCTCACCACAGGGACTAGCGGGGGGCACAGATACGCAGTATTTT.

In its sample, this clonotype was seen once. The chain has TRBV6-6 and TRBJ2-3; D perhaps matches TRBD2 (5 bases). The CDR3 is 15 residues long. Germline lookup yields CDR1 MNHNY and CDR2 SVGAGI (reference sequence). V was cut by 4 bases and J by 1 base, with 12 bases left in between. The CDR3 region is CASSWFLGGTDTQYF. DNA for the CDR3: TGTGCCAGCAGTTGGTTTCTCGGGGGCACAGATACGCAGTATTTT.

The sample holds a few counts of this clonotype. This rearrangement joins TRBV9 to TRBJ2-2; D perhaps matches TRBD2 (6 bases). Trimming cost V 0 bases and J 7 bases, with 10 bases left between them. The CDR3 is 14 residues long. Germline V CDR1 and CDR2: SGDLS, YYNGEE. CDR3 amino acids: CASSVVGLGGELFF. CDR3 DNA sequence: TGTGCCAGCAGCGTAGTGGGACTGGGCGGGGAGCTGTTTTTT.

The V call is TRBV11-2, the J call TRBJ2-1, with D perhaps matching TRBD1 or TRBD2 (5 bases each). The CDR3 is made up of 14 amino acids. Per the germline V gene, CDR1 is SGHAT and CDR2 is FQNNGV. Trimming cost V 2 bases and J 6 bases, with 11 bases left between them. The CDR3 sequence: CASSLWDGVNEQFF. In DNA form, the CDR3 reads TGTGCCAGCAGCTTATGGGACGGCGTCAATGAGCAGTTCTTC.

This clonotype was observed a few times. V is TRBV12-3 or TRBV12-4 and J is TRBJ1-5; 11 nucleotides agree with TRBD1. V trimming: 6 bases; J trimming: 7 bases; junction bases outside the gene matches: 5. The CDR3 covers 14 residues. In DNA, the CDR3 is TGTGCCAGCAGAGCGGGACAGGGGGGACAGCCCCAGCATTTT. Protein sequence: CASRAGQGGQPQHF.

This clonotype was picked up one time. The chain couples TRBV15 to TRBJ2-7; D tentatively reads TRBD1 or TRBD2 (5 bases each). Per the germline V gene, CDR1 is LNHNV and CDR2 is YYDKDF (reference sequence). Trimming left V 4 bases short and J 6 bases short, with 16 bases between. The CDR3 runs 14 residues. The DNA for the CDR3 is TGTGCCACCAGCACAACGGGACGGCGCTTCGAGCAGTACTTC. It yields the protein CATSTTGRRFEQYF.

The genes are TRBV7-9 and TRBJ1-2; no clear D gene. Germline V gene data show CDR1 as SEHNR and CDR2 as FQNEAQ (reference sequence). V shed 5 bases and J shed 10 bases, with 11 bases lying between them. This CDR3 has 11 amino acids. Written as DNA, the CDR3 is TGTGCCAGCAGCCCATGGCGCGACTACACCTTC. This sequence encodes CASSPWRDYTF.

This clonotype was detected only a few times. This chain connects TRBV12-3 or TRBV12-4 to TRBJ2-5; D tentatively fits TRBD1 or TRBD2 (5 bases each). The V and J ends lost 6 bases and 3 bases respectively, with 14 bases between them. This CDR3 contains 14 residues. CDR3 DNA sequence: TGTGCCAGCAGCCTGAGGGACGGCAAAGAGACCCAGTACTTC. It is translated as CASSLRDGKETQYF.

CDR3 loop: CASSTRPITNYGYTF. The CDR3, as DNA: TGTGCCAGCAGCACCCGACCCATAACTAACTATGGCTACACCTTC. The V call is TRBV7-9, the J call TRBJ1-2; D unresolved. Trimming took 5 bases from V and 0 from J, leaving 13 bases between them. Germline CDR1 and CDR2: SEHNR and FQNEAQ (reference sequence). The CDR3 length is 15 residues.

The chain employs TRBV29-1 and TRBJ1-2; D is uncertain. There are 16 residues in the CDR3. The V and J ends lost 3 bases and 0 bases respectively, with 17 bases between them. Germline V lookup: CDR1 SQVTM, CDR2 ANQGSEA. The CDR3 bases are TGCAGCGTTGACCCCCTGGGAGGCGGGTCTAACTATGGCTACACCTTC. The encoded protein is CSVDPLGGGSNYGYTF.

The chain combines TRBV11-2 with TRBJ2-7; TRBD1 agrees at 8 bases. This CDR3 has 14 residues. Trimming removed 8 bases from V and 3 bases from J; junction bases left unmatched: 9. CDR1 is SGHAT, CDR2 FQNNGV, per germline. CDR3 in amino acids: CASRPGTGRYEQYF. In DNA form, the CDR3 reads TGTGCCAGCCGGCCTGGGACAGGCCGCTACGAGCAGTACTTC.

In DNA, the CDR3 is TGTGCCTTGACCGGGACAGTTAACTATGGCTACACCTTC. Its protein is CALTGTVNYGYTF. The chain employs TRBV30 and TRBJ1-2; 7 nucleotides align to TRBD1. The CDR3 sequence is 13 residues long. Germline V gene data show CDR1 as GTSNPN and CDR2 as SVGIG (reference sequence). Trimming cost V 7 bases and J 1 base; bases outside gene matches: 6.

The chain couples TRBV7-3 to TRBJ1-2; 7 bases align to TRBD1. The germline CDR1 and CDR2 sequences are SGHTA and FQGTGA. The CDR3 is made up of 14 amino acids. The J segment lost 3 bases and the V segment lost 4 bases, leaving 5 bases of the junction unmatched. CDR3 sequence reads: CASSSTGTDYGYTF. The CDR3 bases are TGTGCCAGCAGCTCAACCGGGACAGACTATGGCTACACCTTC.

This clonotype was observed a few times. The chain has TRBV27 and TRBJ2-1; 10 bases agree with TRBD2. This CDR3 has 19 amino acids. Germline-derived CDR1 and CDR2 are MNHEY and SMNVEV (reference sequence). V shed 0 bases and J 0 bases; nucleotides not matched to a gene: 8. CDR3 bases: TGTGCCAGCAGTTTATCGGGTATACTAGCGGGAATCTCCTACAATGAGCAGTTCTTC. Its translation is CASSLSGILAGISYNEQFF.

The V and J genes are TRBV20-1 and TRBJ1-6; D is unclear. The V and J ends lost 3 bases and 5 bases respectively, with 8 bases between them. The CDR3 has 13 amino acids. Germline V CDR1 and CDR2: DFQATT, SNEGSKA (reference sequence). The CDR3 DNA follows: TGCAGTGCTAGGGTACTGGATAATTCACCCCTCCACTTT. Protein: CSARVLDNSPLHF.

This clonotype was counted ten times or more. V is TRBV4-2 and J is TRBJ1-2; tentative D call: TRBD1 (6 bases). The V gene lost 1 base and the J gene lost 3 bases, with 15 bases spanning the gap. Germline V gene lookup returns CDR1 LGHNA and CDR2 YNFKEQ. The CDR3 consists of 16 residues. The CDR3 coding sequence is TGTGCCAGCAGCCAAGGTTTAGGGGACAAGGACTATGGCTACACCTTC. Protein sequence: CASSQGLGDKDYGYTF.

The V and J genes are TRBV3-1 and TRBJ2-3; D gene unclear. The germline CDR1 and CDR2 sequences are LGHDT and YNNKEL (reference sequence). This CDR3 region has 13 residues. Trimming pared 0 bases from V and 8 bases from J, leaving 9 bases between. In DNA form, the CDR3 reads TGTGCCAGCAGCCAAGATACGACGGGTACGCAGTATTTT. It translates to CASSQDTTGTQYF.